The text below deals with one TCR beta chain. Sequencing used immunoSEQ multiplex PCR; TCRdb keeps in-frame clones, though not all of them. This table has about 200,000 clones, around 90% appearing once. The CDR3 extends over 18 amino acids. Trimming removed 0 bases from V and 3 bases from J, with 20 bases in between. Germline-derived CDR1 and CDR2 are MGHRA and YSYEKL. This record belongs to a study of blood T cell repertoires in COVID-19. On the study more broadly: Acute and convalescent COVID-19 specimens originated in the United States, Italy and Spain. Sources were T cells, B-cell-depleted T cells, or PBMCs; the material itself was cDNA or gDNA.

This TCR derives from a woman in her late teens or twenties who had recovered from COVID-19. Sample: PBMCs or T cells enriched from blood (not recorded which). The chain recombines TRBV4-1 with TRBJ1-2; D is possibly TRBD1 (5 bases). Here the CDR3 DNA reads TGCGCCAGCAGCCAAGACTTGTGGGGCCAGTCCCGGGACTATGGCTACACCTTC. This encodes CASSQDLWGQSRDYGYTF.